A selection of T cell receptor beta chains follows, all from one sample in a study of radiotherapy plus CTLA-4 blockade in lung cancer. TCRdb's table, derived via immunoSEQ multiplex PCR, lists solely in-frame clones and lacks some. The sample yields 90,000 to 150,000 clones, just under 80% seen once. The sample was peripheral blood, taken from a patient treated with radiotherapy plus ipilimumab. Receptors originate from a human donor with non-small cell lung cancer who had a partial response to radiotherapy plus ipilimumab. Each CDR3 is given with its conserved first and last residue. The D gene is left open where the match is weak.

j_call: TRBJ2-2; v_call: TRBV7-9; d_call: NA; cdr3_aa: CASVLLSNTGELFF
j_call: TRBJ2-3; v_call: TRBV5-4; d_call: TRBD2; cdr3_aa: CASSFGTSTDTQYF
j_call: TRBJ1-1; v_call: TRBV5-4; d_call: NA; cdr3_aa: CASSSPEGVTEAFF
j_call: TRBJ2-2; v_call: TRBV11-2; d_call: TRBD1; cdr3_aa: CASSFGDREYTGELFF
j_call: TRBJ1-2; v_call: TRBV2; d_call: TRBD1; cdr3_aa: CASRATGVIYGYTF
j_call: TRBJ1-1; v_call: TRBV19; d_call: NA; cdr3_aa: CASRQEGFLNTEAFF
j_call: TRBJ2-3; v_call: TRBV5-1; d_call: TRBD2; cdr3_aa: CASSSGLAGLITDTQYF
j_call: TRBJ2-1; v_call: TRBV19; d_call: TRBD2; cdr3_aa: CASSILAGQTRFGEQFF
j_call: TRBJ1-1; v_call: TRBV28; d_call: TRBD1; cdr3_aa: CASSSGTGGEINTEAFF
j_call: TRBJ2-5; v_call: TRBV10-3; d_call: TRBD1; cdr3_aa: CAISLDRGETQYF
j_call: TRBJ2-5; v_call: TRBV9; d_call: TRBD2; cdr3_aa: CASSVGLAGVQETQYF
j_call: TRBJ2-3; v_call: TRBV2; d_call: NA; cdr3_aa: CASSLGGTDTQYF
j_call: TRBJ2-1; v_call: TRBV5-1; d_call: TRBD2; cdr3_aa: CASSHAPSGRGLDNEQFF
j_call: TRBJ2-7; v_call: TRBV7-8; d_call: TRBD2; cdr3_aa: CASSLRRTGGPGEQYF
j_call: TRBJ1-2; v_call: TRBV6-5; d_call: TRBD1; cdr3_aa: CASREQGTGDGYTF
j_call: TRBJ1-2; v_call: TRBV29-1; d_call: NA; cdr3_aa: CSVGRGYGYTF
j_call: TRBJ2-2; v_call: TRBV5-4; d_call: TRBD1; cdr3_aa: CASRAGTGRSTGELFF